The next 30 T cell receptor beta chains were all read from a single sample in a study of blood T cell repertoires in COVID-19. This table comes from immunoSEQ multiplex PCR, and its TCRdb copy is limited to in-frame clones, with some not included. The table records hundreds of thousands of clones, around 90% of them present only once. Sequencing was performed on peripheral blood. These receptors originate from a woman aged 45-60 years with COVID-19, enrolled during active disease.

The chain couples TRBV12-5 to TRBJ2-3; 10 bases match TRBD1. Per germline, CDR1 LGHNT and CDR2 FRNRAP. After removal of 6 bases from V and 4 bases from J, the junction contained 10 bases not matched to a gene. This CDR3 region has 16 residues. This CDR3 reads CASGPTSTGGADTQYF. DNA of the CDR3: TGTGCTAGTGGCCCAACGTCGACAGGGGGCGCAGATACGCAGTATTTT.

This clone was counted between two and nine times. This chain links TRBV10-2 with TRBJ2-5; 15 bases agree with TRBD2. Germline V gives CDR1 WSHSY, CDR2 SAAADI. This CDR3 comprises 18 residues. Germline trimming cut 0 bases from V and 4 bases from J; bases unmatched to any gene: 6. CDR3 nucleotides: TGCGCCAGCAGTGAGTCGAGGACTAGCGGGGGGGTAGGAGAGACCCAGTACTTC. Its protein is CASSESRTSGGVGETQYF.

For the CDR3, the DNA is TGCGCCAGCAGCTTGGTTGGGTCAGGGGATGGCTACACCTTC. Amino acids: CASSLVGSGDGYTF. The chain joins TRBV5-1 to TRBJ1-2; weak D call: TRBD1 (6 bases). This CDR3 has 14 residues. Trimming left V 0 bases short and J 6 bases short, with 12 bases between. Germline V gene lookup returns CDR1 SGHRS and CDR2 YFSETQ.

In this sample, this clone turned up a few times. This chain joins TRBV24-1 and TRBJ2-1; 8 bases agree with TRBD2. The CDR3 is made up of 18 amino acids. Germline CDR1 and CDR2: KGHDR and SFDVKD. V lost 2 bases to trimming and J lost 4 bases; unmatched junction nucleotides: 12. The CDR3 sequence is CATSDYRIRSGGYNEQFF. CDR3 DNA: TGTGCCACCAGTGATTATCGGATCAGGAGCGGGGGTTACAATGAGCAGTTCTTC.

The CDR3 bases are TGTGCCAGCAGCTTGGAATACAGTAGCAATCAGCCCCAGCATTTT. It translates to CASSLEYSSNQPQHF. V and J are TRBV28 and TRBJ1-5, with D unclear. The CDR3 is made up of 15 amino acids. CDR1 and CDR2 from the germline V gene are MDHEN and SYDVKM. V lost 6 bases and J 0 bases, leaving 12 bases between the germline ends. Variable domain in full (rest from reference TRBV28 and TRBJ1-5): DVKVTQSSRYLVKRTGEKVFLECVQDMDHENMFWYRQDPGLGLRLIYFSYDVKMKEKGDIPEGYSVSREKKERFSLILESASTNQTSMYLCASSLEYSSNQPQHFGDGTRLSIL.

The chain couples TRBV5-1 to TRBJ2-5, with 10 bases fitting TRBD2. Trimming took 2 bases from V and 3 from J; bases not matched to a gene: 4. The CDR3 consists of 15 residues. Per germline, CDR1 SGHRS and CDR2 YFSETQ. CDR3 in amino acids: CASSLQLAGKETQYF. The CDR3 coding sequence is TGCGCCAGCAGCTTACAACTAGCGGGGAAAGAGACCCAGTACTTC.

The rearrangement uses TRBV6-6 and TRBJ1-1, with D tentatively TRBD1 (5 bases). From germline, CDR1 is MNHNY and CDR2 SVGAGI (reference sequence). This CDR3 has 13 amino acids. V lost 9 bases and J lost 1, with 12 bases in between. The CDR3 sequence: CASRAGGNTEAFF. In nucleotides, the CDR3 is TGTGCCAGTCGAGCCGGGGGGAACACTGAAGCTTTCTTT.

The gene calls are TRBV18 and TRBJ1-6, with unresolved D. The ends were cut back, 4 bases at V and 7 bases at J, with 14 bases in the middle. Germline V gives CDR1 KGHSH, CDR2 LQKENI. The CDR3 covers 15 residues. The CDR3 DNA sequence: TGTGCCAGCTCACGCGGGCCTGAGGGAAATTCACCCCTCCACTTT. Its protein is CASSRGPEGNSPLHF.

V usage is TRBV30 and J usage is TRBJ1-3; TRBD1 agrees at 9 bases. Germline V gives CDR1 GTSNPN, CDR2 SVGIG (reference sequence). The CDR3 is 13 residues long. The ends lost 3 bases at V and 6 bases at J; junction bases unmatched: 3. The CDR3 loop reads CAWSTQGANTIYF. As DNA, the CDR3 is TGTGCCTGGAGCACACAGGGGGCAAACACCATATATTTT.

The V gene is TRBV10-3, the J gene TRBJ1-1, with 7 bases matching TRBD1. The CDR3 consists of 13 residues. The germline gives CDR1 ENHRY, CDR2 SYGVKD. The junction had 4 bases not matched to a gene; V was cut back by 6 bases and J by 3 bases. CDR3 sequence: CAIRPDRDTEAFF. CDR3 bases: TGTGCCATCAGACCCGACAGGGACACTGAAGCTTTCTTT.

The CDR3 DNA follows: TGCGCCAGCAGCCCCCCTTTAGACTATGGCTACACCTTC. It specifies CASSPPLDYGYTF. This chain joins TRBV4-1 and TRBJ1-2; no definite D call. Looked up from germline, CDR1 is MGHRA and CDR2 is YSYEKL. V lost 4 bases and J lost 3, with 9 bases in between. The CDR3 sequence is 13 residues long.

J is TRBJ2-1 and V is TRBV11-2, with 9 bases fitting TRBD2. There are 18 residues in the CDR3. Germline CDR1 reads SGHAT; CDR2 reads FQNNGV. V dropped 5 bases and J dropped 10; count of bases not matched to a gene: 21. The CDR3 spells CASSELSLRLAGRGEQFF. The CDR3 nucleotides are TGTGCCAGCAGCGAGCTTTCGCTTCGTCTAGCGGGACGGGGGGAGCAGTTCTTC.

This chain uses TRBV27 with TRBJ1-2; 9 nucleotides agree with TRBD1. V was clipped by 6 bases and J by 8 bases; unmatched bases: 4. The CDR3 is made up of 12 amino acids. The germline V gene encodes CDR1 MNHEY and CDR2 SMNVEV (reference sequence). CDR3 coding DNA: TGTGCCAGCAGCGACAGGGGGTGGGGCTACACCTTC. This codes for CASSDRGWGYTF.

This chain links TRBV7-3 with TRBJ2-1; TRBD1 matches 7 bases. The CDR3 is 13 amino acids. The V gene's germline CDR1 is SGHTA and CDR2 FQGTGA. V lost 1 base and J lost 12; bases outside the gene matches: 6. CDR3 DNA sequence: TGTGCCAGCAGCTTAAGGGCCGGGACAGTGCAGTTCTTC. It yields the protein CASSLRAGTVQFF.

The chain has TRBV6-6 and TRBJ1-1; TRBD1 might be the D (6 bases). The CDR3 spans 12 residues. Trimming removed 6 bases from V and 5 bases from J, with 10 bases in between. The V gene's germline CDR1 is MNHNY and CDR2 SVGAGI (reference sequence). CDR3 sequence: CASRQGKTEAFF. In DNA, the CDR3 is TGTGCCAGCAGACAGGGTAAGACTGAAGCTTTCTTT.

V usage is TRBV9 and J usage is TRBJ1-2; D is perhaps TRBD1 (6 bases). V shed 2 bases and J shed 8 bases, with 19 bases lying between them. This CDR3 has 15 amino acids. The germline CDR1 and CDR2 sequences are SGDLS and YYNGEE. CDR3 DNA: TGTGCCAGCAGCGTCTACTTTACAGGGTCTTTGGGCTACACCTTC. This gives the protein CASSVYFTGSLGYTF.

This chain links TRBV2 with TRBJ1-1; D is unclear. This CDR3 is 10 amino acids long. V lost 9 bases and J lost 9, with 11 bases in between. Germline CDR1 SNHLY, CDR2 FYNNEI. The CDR3 here is CASSEGKAFF. Here the CDR3 DNA reads TGTGCCAGTTCGGAGGGTAAAGCTTTCTTT. Full variable domain (missing parts from reference TRBV2 and TRBJ1-1): EPEVTQTPSHQVTQMGQEVILRCVPISNHLYFYWYRQILGQKVEFLVSFYNNEISEKSEIFDDQFSVERPDGSNFTLKIRSTKLEDSAMYFCASSEGKAFFGQGTRLTVV.

Only one count was recorded for this clone. The chain joins TRBV3-1 (or the pseudogene TRBV3-2) to TRBJ2-2; 8 nucleotides line up with TRBD2. V shed 0 bases, J shed 4 bases, and the junction held 4 bases outside the gene matches. The CDR3 covers 16 residues. CDR1 and CDR2 (germline): LGHDT, YNNKEL (reference sequence). The CDR3 region has the DNA TGTGCCAGCAGCCAAGACGGGGGGGCCCGCACCGGGGAGCTGTTTTTT. Translating it yields CASSQDGGARTGELFF.

The chain has TRBV5-1 and TRBJ2-3; 7 bases map to TRBD2. Germline V lookup: CDR1 SGHRS, CDR2 YFSETQ. J was trimmed by 3 bases and V by 5 bases; bases with no gene match: 6. The CDR3 is 14 amino acids. The CDR3 coding sequence is TGCGCCAGCAGTTCGGAAGCGGGAACAGATACGCAGTATTTT. Amino acid sequence: CASSSEAGTDTQYF.

This clone was seen a single time. The J gene is TRBJ1-6, the V gene TRBV27; tentative D call: TRBD1 (6 bases). Trimming took 3 bases from V and 5 from J, leaving 8 bases between them. The CDR3 extends over 14 amino acids. Germline V gene lookup returns CDR1 MNHEY and CDR2 SMNVEV (reference sequence). Here the CDR3 reads CASSFGGNNSPLHF. The CDR3 DNA reads TGTGCCAGCAGTTTTGGGGGCAATAATTCACCCCTCCACTTT.

The count of this clone is one. The V gene is TRBV19, the J gene TRBJ1-2, with 10 positions matching TRBD1. V was clipped by 4 bases and J by 0 bases; unmatched bases: 2. Germline-derived CDR1 and CDR2 are LNHDA and SQIVND (reference sequence). The CDR3 totals 15 residues. As DNA, the CDR3 is TGTGCCAGTAGTACCGGACAGGGGGCTAACTATGGCTACACCTTC. This gives the protein CASSTGQGANYGYTF.

This clone was seen a handful of times. V usage is TRBV9 and J usage is TRBJ1-2, with D hard to call. Looked up from germline, CDR1 is SGDLS and CDR2 is YYNGEE. The V and J ends lost 7 bases and 2 bases respectively, with 6 bases between them. The CDR3 is made up of 11 amino acids. CDR3 bases: TGTGCCAGCGGGGAGAACTATGGCTACACCTTC. Protein: CASGENYGYTF.

The rearrangement uses TRBV5-1 and TRBJ1-3; a weak D match, TRBD1 (6 bases). Looked up from germline, CDR1 is SGHRS and CDR2 is YFSETQ. The ends were cut back, 3 bases at V and 0 bases at J, with 10 bases in the middle. This CDR3 is 15 amino acids long. The CDR3 DNA follows: TGCGCCAGCAGCTCGACAGGCCCCTCTGGAAACACCATATATTTT. As protein: CASSSTGPSGNTIYF. The full variable domain, completed using reference TRBV5-1 and TRBJ1-3, is KAGVTQTPRYLIKTRGQQVTLSCSPISGHRSVSWYQQTPGQGLQFLFEYFSETQRNKGNFPGRFSGRQFSNSRSEMNVSTLELGDSALYLCASSSTGPSGNTIYFGEGSWLTVV.

The J gene is TRBJ2-1, the V gene TRBV5-4; TRBD1 matches 7 bases. V was clipped by 4 bases and J by 0 bases; unmatched bases: 7. In germline, CDR1 is SGHNT, CDR2 YYREEE (reference sequence). This CDR3 comprises 16 residues. CDR3 in DNA: TGTGCCAGCAGCCTCGGACAGGTGAGCTCCTACAATGAGCAGTTCTTC. It encodes CASSLGQVSSYNEQFF. Looking up the rest from reference TRBV5-4 and TRBJ2-1 gives the full variable domain: ETGVTQSPTHLIKTRGQQVTLRCSSQSGHNTVSWYQQALGQGPQFIFQYYREEENGRGNFPPRFSGLQFPNYSSELNVNALELDDSALYLCASSLGQVSSYNEQFFGPGTRLTVL.

The chain joins TRBV4-1 to TRBJ1-1; TRBD1 aligns across 8 bases. The V and J ends lost 4 bases and 3 bases, in that order; junction bases with no gene match: 4. Germline lookup yields CDR1 MGHRA and CDR2 YSYEKL. CDR3 length: 14 amino acids. CDR3 coding DNA: TGCGCCAGCAGCCCCGCAGGGGGCCACACTGAAGCTTTCTTT. This codes for CASSPAGGHTEAFF.

V is TRBV6-1 and J is TRBJ1-1; D not certain. This CDR3 is 13 amino acids long. The V gene's germline CDR1 is MNHNS and CDR2 SASEGT. Trimming cost V 1 base and J 4 bases, with 7 bases left between them. As DNA, the CDR3 is TGTGCCAGCAGTGAAGGCGGCCCCACTGAAGCTTTCTTT. Encoded protein: CASSEGGPTEAFF.

V is TRBV7-3 and J is TRBJ1-2, with 9 bases identical to TRBD1. Germline CDR1 and CDR2: SGHTA and FQGTGA. V shed 5 bases, J shed 0 bases, and the junction held 7 bases outside the gene matches. This CDR3 contains 16 residues. This CDR3 is CASSVGGTGPNYGYTF. CDR3 nucleotide sequence: TGTGCCAGCAGCGTTGGAGGGACAGGGCCTAACTATGGCTACACCTTC.

This chain uses TRBV5-4 with TRBJ1-2; 9 nucleotides line up with TRBD1. Per the germline V gene, CDR1 is SGHNT and CDR2 is YYREEE (reference sequence). The CDR3 has 15 residues. V shed 3 bases and J 3 bases; nucleotides not matched to a gene: 6. CDR3 sequence: CASSSYRDRDYGYTF. For the CDR3, the DNA is TGTGCCAGCAGCTCGTACCGGGACAGGGACTATGGCTACACCTTC.

The rearrangement uses TRBV7-2 and TRBJ1-2, with D tentatively TRBD1 (5 bases). The V gene's germline CDR1 is SGHTA and CDR2 FQGNSA. Between the trimmed V and J ends, which lost 1 base and 8 bases, there was a span of 11 bases. The CDR3 is 13 residues long. CDR3 coding DNA: TGTGCCAGCAGCTTAGATCAGGGAACGGGCTACACCTTC. It yields the protein CASSLDQGTGYTF.

The chain has TRBV14 and TRBJ2-1; maybe TRBD1 (6 bases). Germline V gene data show CDR1 as SGHDN and CDR2 as FVKESK. This CDR3 contains 14 residues. V was shortened by 4 bases and J by 3 bases, with 10 bases between the two germline ends. The DNA for the CDR3 is TGTGCCAGCAGCCGCCAAGGGGGCTACAATGAGCAGTTCTTC. Residues: CASSRQGGYNEQFF.